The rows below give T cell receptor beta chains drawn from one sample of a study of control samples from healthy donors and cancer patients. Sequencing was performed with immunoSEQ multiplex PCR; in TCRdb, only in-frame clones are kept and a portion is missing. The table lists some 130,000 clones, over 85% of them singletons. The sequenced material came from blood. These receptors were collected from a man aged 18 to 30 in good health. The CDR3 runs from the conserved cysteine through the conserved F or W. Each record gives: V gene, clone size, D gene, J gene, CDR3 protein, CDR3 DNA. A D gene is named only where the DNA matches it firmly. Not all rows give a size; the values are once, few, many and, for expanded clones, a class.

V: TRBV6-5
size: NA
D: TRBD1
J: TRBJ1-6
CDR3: CASSQGQYSPLHF
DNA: TGTGCCAGCAGTCAGGGACAGTATTCACCCCTCCACTTT

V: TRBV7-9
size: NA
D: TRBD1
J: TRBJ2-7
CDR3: CASQGGQGSYEQYF
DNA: TGTGCCAGCCAGGGGGGACAGGGAAGCTACGAGCAGTACTTC

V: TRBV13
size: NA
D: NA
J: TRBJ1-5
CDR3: CASSAGVNQPQHF
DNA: TGTGCCAGCAGCGCAGGAGTTAATCAGCCCCAGCATTTT

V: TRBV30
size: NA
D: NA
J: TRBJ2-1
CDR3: CAWYGALRPYNEQFF
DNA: TGTGCCTGGTATGGAGCCCTCAGGCCCTACAATGAGCAGTTCTTC

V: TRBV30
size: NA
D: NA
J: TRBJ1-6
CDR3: CAWSLLSRADSPLHF
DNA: TGTGCCTGGAGTCTCCTTAGCAGGGCTGACTCACCCCTCCACTTT

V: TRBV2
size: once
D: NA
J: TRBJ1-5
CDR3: CASSPGFSNQPQHF
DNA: TGTGCCAGCAGCCCCGGGTTTAGCAATCAGCCCCAGCATTTT

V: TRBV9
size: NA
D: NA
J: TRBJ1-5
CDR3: CASSVDPGLDQPQHF
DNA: TGTGCCAGCAGCGTAGATCCAGGCCTCGATCAGCCCCAGCATTTT

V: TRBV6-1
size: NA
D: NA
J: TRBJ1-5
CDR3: CASSDGGFNQPQHF
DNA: TGTGCCAGCAGTGATGGCGGGTTCAATCAGCCCCAGCATTTT

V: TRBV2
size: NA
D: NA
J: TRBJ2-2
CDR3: CASCTGTGELFF
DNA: TGTGCCAGTTGCACGGGGACCGGGGAGCTGTTTTTT

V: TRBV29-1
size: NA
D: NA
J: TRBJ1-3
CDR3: CSGQVNSGNTIYF
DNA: TGCAGCGGACAGGTGAACTCTGGAAACACCATATATTTT

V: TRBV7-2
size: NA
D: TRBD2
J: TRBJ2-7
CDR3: CASSTSGSYEQYF
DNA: TGTGCCAGCTCAACTAGCGGGAGCTACGAGCAGTACTTC

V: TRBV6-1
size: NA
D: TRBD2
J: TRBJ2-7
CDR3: CASSEETSGAYEQYF
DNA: TGTGCCAGCAGTGAAGAAACTAGCGGGGCGTACGAGCAGTACTTC

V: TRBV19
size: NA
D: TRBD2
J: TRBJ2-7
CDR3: CATKLAGAYEQYF
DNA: TGTGCCACCAAACTAGCGGGGGCCTACGAGCAGTACTTC

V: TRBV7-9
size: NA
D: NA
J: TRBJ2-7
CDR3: CASTQDRPYEQYF
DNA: TGTGCCAGCACCCAGGACAGACCCTACGAGCAGTACTTC

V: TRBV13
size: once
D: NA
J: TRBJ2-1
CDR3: CASSGVYNEQFF
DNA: TGTGCCAGCAGCGGGGTCTACAATGAGCAGTTCTTC

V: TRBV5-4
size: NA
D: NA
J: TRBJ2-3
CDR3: CASSLVGGGQDTQYF
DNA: TGTGCCAGCAGCTTGGTTGGGGGGGGGCAAGATACGCAGTATTTT

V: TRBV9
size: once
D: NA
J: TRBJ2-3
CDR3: CASSFISSGTDTQYF
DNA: TGTGCCAGCAGCTTCATTAGTTCCGGGACAGATACGCAGTATTTT